The 23 T cell receptor beta chains listed next were all sequenced from one sample in a study of CD8+CD57+ T cells in acquired aplastic anemia. TCR beta VDJ and CDR3 were profiled, and genomic DNA was the template. MiXCR, applied by TCRdb to the reads, yields one record per CDR3 protein. The table records some 180,000 distinct CDR3 sequences, roughly 63% of them present only once. Patients chosen for sequencing had CD8+CD57+ cells that had expanded, as shown by flow cytometry. The sample taken for sequencing was sorted CD4+, CD8+, or CD8+CD57+ T cells (not recorded which) from PBMCs. All receptors derive from a human donor with aplastic anemia.

The V call is TRBV10-3, the J call TRBJ2-1; D remains unclear. The CDR3 runs 13 residues. V shed 2 bases and J shed 2 bases, with 4 bases lying between them. In germline, CDR1 is ENHRY, CDR2 SYGVKD. The CDR3 loop reads CAISELTYNEQFF. For the CDR3, the DNA is TGTGCCATCAGTGAGCTTACCTACAATGAGCAGTTCTTC.

This clonotype was counted at least ten times. The chain is built from TRBV10-3 and TRBJ2-1; 14 nucleotides agree with TRBD2. The CDR3 runs to 21 residues. V lost 0 bases and J lost 0; bases outside the gene matches: 10. The V gene's germline CDR1 is ENHRY and CDR2 SYGVKD. This chain's CDR3 is CAISESSGTSGGLISYNEQFF. Here the CDR3 DNA reads TGTGCCATCAGTGAGTCGAGTGGGACTAGCGGGGGCCTGATCTCCTACAATGAGCAGTTCTTC.

The rearrangement uses TRBV20-1 and TRBJ1-2, with TRBD1 matching 7 bases. The CDR3 runs 11 residues. From germline, CDR1 is DFQATT and CDR2 SNEGSKA (reference sequence). CDR3 DNA sequence: TGCAGAGGGGGCGCAAGTTATGGCTACACCTTC. It codes for CRGGASYGYTF.

This clonotype was seen a single time. The rearrangement uses TRBV2 and TRBJ1-2; D uncertain. V lost 4 bases, J lost 0 bases, and 9 bases lay in between. CDR3 length: 14 amino acids. The germline CDR1 and CDR2 sequences are SNHLY and FYNNEI. CDR3 in DNA: TGTGCCAGCAGTGTATACAGTGCTAACTATGGCTACACCTTC. Translation: CASSVYSANYGYTF.

The chain couples TRBV10-1 to TRBJ2-1; D is uncertain. The CDR3 is made up of 14 amino acids. Germline V gene data show CDR1 as WNHNN and CDR2 as SYGVQD (reference sequence). Trimming took off 2 bases at V and 5 bases at J, with 10 bases between the two ends. The CDR3 reads CASSEAGPDNEQFF. The CDR3 region has the DNA TGCGCCAGCAGTGAGGCTGGACCCGACAATGAGCAGTTCTTC.

The chain combines TRBV7-9 with TRBJ2-6; TRBD1 or TRBD2 may be the D gene (5 bases each). V dropped 5 bases and J dropped 2 bases, with 16 bases sitting between them. CDR1 and CDR2 (germline): SEHNR, FQNEAQ (reference sequence). The CDR3 loop spans 17 amino acids. This chain's CDR3 is CASSLGTMGAGANVLTF. As DNA, the CDR3 is TGTGCCAGCAGCCTCGGTACAATGGGGGCTGGGGCCAACGTCCTGACTTTC.

This clonotype appeared once. This may come from a read error, since a much larger clone is one base off. This chain joins TRBV9 and TRBJ2-1; TRBD2 agrees at 13 bases. The length of the CDR3 is 15 residues. From germline, CDR1 is SGDLS and CDR2 YYNGEE. CDR3: CACSQGTSGANEQFF. Written as DNA, the CDR3 is TGTGCCTGCAGCCAAGGGACTAGCGGGGCCAATGAGCAGTTCTTC.

The chain has TRBV7-2 and TRBJ2-7, with D perhaps TRBD1 (7 bases). Germline V CDR1 and CDR2: SGHTA, FQGNSA. Trimming pared 3 bases from V and 7 bases from J, leaving 13 bases between. The CDR3 contains 13 residues. The CDR3 sequence: CASSLGRGREQYF. CDR3 nucleotide sequence: TGTGCCAGCAGCTTGGGCAGGGGGAGGGAGCAGTACTTC.

The chain links TRBV7-2 to TRBJ1-2; D is uncertain. This CDR3 has 16 amino acids. Germline values: CDR1 SGHTA, CDR2 FQGNSA. The germline V and J ends were trimmed by 5 bases and 4 bases, with 20 bases remaining between them. CDR3 nucleotide sequence: TGTGCCAGCAGCCGAGCCAACTTAGCGGCTCCCTATGGCTACACCTTC. Translated: CASSRANLAAPYGYTF.

With respect to this clonotype: An end of the junction does not agree with germline; a read error may underlie this. The chain recombines TRBV19 with TRBJ1-6; D might be TRBD1 (6 bases). This CDR3 region has 13 residues. Germline loops: CDR1 LNHDA, CDR2 SQIVND (reference sequence). The CDR3 DNA reads TGTTACATTGGGGACACCGTAAATTCTCCCCTCCACTTT. It codes for CYIGDTVNSPLHF.

This rearrangement joins TRBV24-1 to TRBJ2-3; perhaps TRBD1 as D (6 bases). The CDR3 length is 15 residues. The V and J ends lost 3 bases and 2 bases respectively, with 11 bases between them. CDR1 is KGHDR and CDR2 is SFDVKD in the germline V gene. The DNA of the CDR3 is TGTGCCACCAGTGATCCCAGGGGCCCCACAGATACGCAGTATTTT. This sequence encodes CATSDPRGPTDTQYF.

The chain carries TRBV7-3 and TRBJ1-4, with TRBD1 as a possible D gene (5 bases). The CDR3 has 15 amino acids. CDR1 SGHTA and CDR2 FQGTGA come from the germline V gene. Trimming removed 5 bases at V and 8 bases at J, with 18 bases between. The CDR3: CASSPDGGEGEKLFF. The CDR3 bases are TGTGCCAGCAGCCCGGATGGGGGAGAGGGCGAAAAACTGTTTTTT.

This clonotype was picked up a small number of times. This chain uses TRBV5-4 with TRBJ2-3; maybe TRBD2 (5 bases). Germline assignment: CDR1 SGHNT and CDR2 YYREEE (reference sequence). The CDR3 consists of 14 residues. Trimming took off 4 bases at V and 3 bases at J, with 12 bases between the two ends. This CDR3 reads CASSLGLPTDTQYF. The CDR3 region has the DNA TGTGCCAGCAGCCTTGGACTCCCGACAGATACGCAGTATTTT.

The V call is TRBV15, the J call TRBJ1-2; D is unclear. The germline V gene has CDR1 LNHNV and CDR2 YYDKDF (reference sequence). This CDR3 has 13 amino acids. V shed 0 bases and J shed 4 bases, with 6 bases lying between them. CDR3 sequence: CATSRDKIYGYTF. In nucleotides, the CDR3 is TGTGCCACCAGCAGAGATAAGATCTATGGCTACACCTTC.

J is TRBJ1-2 and V is TRBV7-3; TRBD1 might be the D (5 bases). CDR1 and CDR2 from the germline V gene are SGHTA and FQGTGA. This CDR3 contains 12 residues. Trimming took 5 bases from V and 8 from J, leaving 12 bases between them. Here the CDR3 DNA reads TGTGCCAGCAGCGACCCCGGGACGGGCTACACCTTC. It specifies CASSDPGTGYTF.

This clonotype occurred many times. V gene TRBV4-2 combines with J gene TRBJ2-7, with TRBD1 identical over 9 bases. The CDR3 runs 13 residues. The germline V gene encodes CDR1 LGHNA and CDR2 YNFKEQ. V shed 5 bases and J 6 bases; nucleotides not matched to a gene: 5. CDR3 amino acids: CASSGDRGTEQYF. CDR3 DNA sequence: TGTGCCAGCAGCGGCGACAGGGGGACCGAGCAGTACTTC.

This clonotype has ten or more counts. The chain is built from TRBV9 and TRBJ1-5; TRBD1 agrees at 8 bases. The CDR3 spans 15 residues. The V and J ends lost 4 bases and 2 bases, in that order; junction bases with no gene match: 5. Germline values: CDR1 SGDLS, CDR2 YYNGEE. The CDR3, as DNA: TGTGCCAGCAGCCCGACAGGGGTGGGCAATCAGCCCCAGCATTTT. Translation gives CASSPTGVGNQPQHF.

The CDR3 DNA sequence: TGCAGTTCACCGACAGGGTTCAATGAGCAGTTCTTC. It encodes CSSPTGFNEQFF. The genes are TRBV29-1 and TRBJ2-1, with 7 bases that match TRBD1. Germline V gene sequence: CDR1 SQVTM, CDR2 ANQGSEA. This CDR3 region has 12 residues.

The rearrangement uses TRBV11-2 and TRBJ1-6, with D possibly being TRBD1 (5 bases). Trimming cost V 6 bases and J 7 bases, with 16 bases left between them. Germline CDR1 is SGHAT and CDR2 is FQNNGV. The CDR3 is 15 amino acids. CDR3 nucleotide sequence: TGTGCCAGCAGAGCCCCGGGACGGAGAAATTCACCCCTCCACTTT. This translates into CASRAPGRRNSPLHF.

This clonotype appeared once. The chain combines TRBV29-1 with TRBJ1-6; no clear D. This CDR3 spans 12 amino acids. V lost 6 bases and J lost 7, with 10 bases in between. In germline, CDR1 is SQVTM, CDR2 ANQGSEA. CDR3 sequence: CSVADPNSPLHF. CDR3 bases: TGCAGCGTCGCCGACCCCAATTCACCCCTCCACTTT.

This clonotype was seen at least ten times. The V and J genes are TRBV20-1 and TRBJ1-6; 8 nucleotides align to TRBD1. Unmatched junction bases numbered 7, after V lost 5 bases and J lost 7 bases. This CDR3 has 14 residues. Germline assignment: CDR1 DFQATT and CDR2 SNEGSKA (reference sequence). In nucleotides, the CDR3 is TGCAGTGCTCGTGGACAGGGAGTCAATTCACCCCTCCACTTT. The encoded protein is CSARGQGVNSPLHF.

The chain recombines TRBV29-1 with TRBJ2-7, with 10 bases matching TRBD1. The CDR3 is 15 residues long. The ends lost 4 bases at V and 2 bases at J; junction bases unmatched: 8. Germline V gene lookup returns CDR1 SQVTM and CDR2 ANQGSEA. The CDR3 spells CSVVGDRGHPYEQYF. In DNA form, the CDR3 reads TGCAGCGTTGTGGGGGACAGGGGTCATCCCTACGAGCAGTACTTC.

The table lists this clonotype with a few counts. This rearrangement joins TRBV20-1 to TRBJ1-4; possibly TRBD1 for D (6 bases). The CDR3 sequence is 13 residues long. Germline V lookup: CDR1 DFQATT, CDR2 SNEGSKA (reference sequence). Trimming took 2 bases from V and 7 from J, leaving 11 bases between them. As DNA, the CDR3 is TGCAGTGCTAGAACAGGGTCCAGTGAAAAACTGTTTTTT. Encoded protein: CSARTGSSEKLFF.